This TCR beta chain was found in a study of cytomegalovirus exposure and HLA in healthy donors. Use of 60 Vbeta and 13 Jbeta primers characterized the PCR. The data were produced by immunoSEQ multiplex PCR, yet TCRdb's version contains in-frame clones alone and is incomplete. Seen here are approximately 260,000 clones, approximately 84% observed once, and the top ten hold 1.5% to 2.5%. The receptor comes from a woman in her thirties or forties in good health and CMV-seropositive. Sequenced: PBMCs.

The CDR3 coding sequence is TGTGCCAGCAGCTTAGACCCGGGACAGGGGTACGAGCAGTACTTC. As protein: CASSLDPGQGYEQYF. The genes are TRBV11-3 and TRBJ2-7; 10 bases match TRBD1. V was pared by 0 bases and J by 4 bases, with 3 bases of the junction left unmatched. Germline V gene lookup returns CDR1 SGHNT and CDR2 YENEEA. The length of the CDR3 is 15 residues.